This TCR beta chain stems from a study of cytomegalovirus exposure and HLA in healthy donors (dated by TCRdb to the late 2010s). About the full investigation: An earlier analysis of about 530 of the donors reported approximately 300 Gb of sequence data and about 120 million unique TCR beta sequences obtained from about 200 million T cells. About 280 gigabases of sequencing data and 91 million or so unique TCR sequences made up an early release that covered nearly 650 HLA-typed donors. Of the approximately 400 genotyped donors, more than 75% were placed in the genetic ancestry cluster associated with self-reported Caucasian donors. The aim of the study was to test whether cataloging public T cell receptors could identify signatures of past pathogen exposure. Using immunosequencing, the study profiled T cell repertoires from roughly 650 subjects and related those repertoires to cytomegalovirus serostatus. A separate validation cohort of over a hundred different subjects was used in addition to the approximately 700-subject first cohort. High-throughput TCR immunosequencing, statistical association of individual TCRs with disease status, and machine learning were combined to predict cytomegalovirus infection status. In a later analysis, previously published TCR beta repertoires from 550 to 700 donors were re-analyzed and high-resolution HLA genotyping was added so that TCR occurrence patterns could be studied. In the later analysis, no new phenotypic data were used to find candidate immune exposures; instead, reliance was placed on TCR beta sequences and their occurrence across donors. An earlier analysis of around 640 of the donors used high-throughput TCR beta sequencing to judge whether each TCR beta V gene segment behaved as functional or pseudogenic. Donor age, sex, ethnicity and CMV serostatus were compiled alongside the repertoire data. A later genetic analysis took genome-wide SNP genotypes for about three fifths of the roughly 670 donors and used that subset as a discovery cohort. All discovery cohort repertoires had been generated using a single sequencing platform. Both class I and class II loci were covered by HLA typing, at four-digit resolution. The number of donors typed differed by locus, with about 629-640 for A, B, C, DRB1 and DQB1, more than 500 for DQA1, 600 to 610 for DPA1, and some 440 for DPB1. Roughly 5 DR-DQ haplotypes were handled as single units for association and clustering because linkage in the cohort was strong. On average, about 240,000 unique TCR beta nucleotide sequences were sequenced per donor among 398 genotyped donors of the cohort, with about 19% of those sequences being non-productive.

Taken from cysteine to phenylalanine, the CDR3 has 13 residues. The kept DNA is CDR3 alone, 39 bases in frame from the first base. The CDR1 and CDR2 encoded by the germline V gene are SGHDT and YYEEEE. At the junction V is shortened by 3 bases and J by 2 bases, with 8 bases in between. Receptors were amplified or captured by the immunoSEQ multiplex PCR assay. For the multiplex PCR, a mixture combining 60 forward primers for TCR Vbeta segments and 13 reverse primers for TCR Jbeta segments was used. The CDR3 region of rearranged TCR beta genes was amplified from genomic DNA by a multiplex PCR assay. The amplified TCR beta libraries were sequenced on the Illumina HiSeq System as 87-base-pair reads. The authors processed their data as follows. In a later analysis, tens of millions of unique TCR beta chains were counted across the approximately 640 repertoires, and roughly 11 million of these chains were shared by at least two donors. To remove PCR and sequencing errors, raw reads were error-corrected and collapsed into unique sequences using a nearest-neighbor algorithm that merged closely related sequences. To assign V, D and J gene segments, CDR3 sequences were aligned to IMGT reference sequences. Each retained sequence needed at least a six-nucleotide match to both a V gene segment and a J gene segment. Rearrangements were classified as productive when the CDR3 lacked stop codons and remained in frame with V and J, and all other rearrangements were classified as non-productive. Following IMGT convention, CDR3 was defined as the stretch from the second conserved V-encoded cysteine to the conserved J-encoded phenylalanine. In an earlier analysis of more than 550 of the donors, sequences lacking an unambiguous match to a single V gene segment were excluded. An earlier analysis of over 450 of the donors classified V segments as functional when productive rearrangements were above 56.7% and as segregating when the standard deviation between donors was above 5%. A statistical classification framework was built to diagnose cytomegalovirus status from the catalog of TCR beta chain sequences. In a later analysis, TCR nucleotide sequences were compared against IMGT/GENE-DB human TR gene sequences so that V and J genes could be assigned. A later analysis assigned CDR3 sequences and most-parsimonious VDJ recombination scenarios with the TCRdist pipeline. In a later analysis, each TCR beta chain was defined by its CDR3 amino acid sequence together with its V-gene family, and reads lacking a unique V-gene family were excluded. As a way to deal with suspected cross-contamination and a sequencing artifact, a later analysis dropped more than 500 nucleotide sequences that were highly shared and had low generation probability. In a later analysis, a clonal expansion index was calculated for each public chain from normalized within-repertoire ranks of inferred template counts. Generation probabilities in a later analysis came from a VDJ recombination model fitted to out-of-frame rearrangements, and those results were checked against IGoR. In a later analysis, hypergeometric tests were used to score TCR-TCR, TCR-HLA and TCR-CMV co-occurrence, with a repertoire-size bias correction applied to TCR pairs. False discovery rates were estimated in a later analysis by permuting HLA or CMV assignments 20 times. In a later analysis, co-occurring TCRs were grouped using DBSCAN, and TCRdist sequence similarity was added for clustering within HLA-allele-positive subsets. Repertoires with fewer than 30,000 or more than 120,000 public chains, plus five repertoires with anomalous nucleotide sharing, were excluded from co-occurrence clustering. This is the immuneACCESS table as TCRdb keeps it, with only in-frame sequences that have V and J called. A part of the clones is gone; compared with another copy, unresolved V genes explain less than half, and the rest is unexplained. V and J calls and clone size are copied from that table; D and trimming were computed from the DNA. In this sample the table shows around 200,000 clones, just under 85% of which occur a single time. Roughly 0.58% of the sample is taken by the ten largest.

The cohort was made up of roughly 670 healthy bone marrow donors. At the time of sampling, every cohort member was nominally healthy, though immune exposures that went unrecorded were likely present. The donor tested CMV seronegative and was one of the 352 seronegative cohort members. Each donor provided a peripheral blood sample, and peripheral blood mononuclear cells were used for TCR beta sequencing. The Qiagen DNeasy Blood Extraction Kit was used to extract genomic DNA from the blood cell samples. This clone occurred a few times. The antigen this receptor binds is unknown. No much larger clone is present one base from it, and per-base qualities are unavailable. Overall results and qualifications from the work: A few of the identified cytomegalovirus-associated TCR beta chains were confirmed in vitro to be specific for cytomegalovirus antigens. In a later analysis, most CMV-associated TCR beta chains were found to appear HLA-restricted, with HLA associations seemingly driven largely by CMV exposure. In the study, some 160 TCR beta chains were listed as associated with cytomegalovirus. According to a later genetic analysis, donors in an Asian-associated ancestry cluster had fewer N-insertions in productive TCRs than the approximately 610-donor mean. The cohort was sequenced for TCR beta chains only, and without alpha or paired-chain data the features that could be detected were limited. An earlier analysis of approximately 590 of the donors showed that most TCR beta V segments appeared in productive rearrangements either about 90% or about 30% of the time, which broadly matched IMGT annotations. Compared with equally common non-associated chains, HLA-associated TCR beta chains in a later analysis were more clonally expanded and had lower generation probabilities. Roughly uniform sequencing depth across donors was assumed in presence/absence analyses, although this assumption may not hold. A further reported finding was that TCR beta sequences accurately predicted the HLA-A and HLA-B alleles for most subjects in the first cohort. According to the authors, the approach could potentially be generalized to other disease states and immunological phenotypes. V-gene and J-gene trimming of TCR beta chains was associated with a missense DCLRE1C variant in a later genetic analysis, and the association was replicated in an independent cohort. HLA typing was unavailable for some donors at each locus, so association tests used only the typed subset. A later analysis found that TCR association rates varied across HLA loci, with DRB1 alleles showing the most associated TCRs and HLA-C alleles the fewest. Linkage disequilibrium might explain the correlated functional status among segregating V segments, but an unknown experimental factor could not be excluded. Most TCR sequences were observed very rarely across donors, whereas some public TCRs were present in many individuals. Immune exposure information for the cohort was limited to CMV serostatus. Strong co-occurrence of HLA alleles, especially DR and DQ, made assigning TCR associations to individual alleles difficult. The 87-base-pair reads could not distinguish some IMGT-functional V segments, including TRBV6-2 and TRBV6-3, so those segments were excluded. According to a later analysis, parvovirus B19, influenza, CMV and Epstein-Barr virus appeared linked to several top co-occurrence clusters. Approximately 16 rarely observed V segments, including chromosome 9 orphons, were excluded from the earlier analysis of approximately 500 of the donors because counts were too low. The classifier was reported to diagnose cytomegalovirus status with high specificity and sensitivity in both the original and validation cohorts. In a later analysis, around 17,000 TCR beta sequences were associated with specific HLA alleles at a false discovery rate of 0.05. A group of highly shared sequence variants was considered likely to be a technical artifact of the sequencing pipeline.

Sequenced material: PBMCs. The TCR originated in a woman aged 35 to 49 in good health and CMV-seronegative. The chain is assembled from TRBV5-6 and TRBJ1-1, and possibly TRBD1, on 5 matching bases. The CDR3 amino acid sequence is: CASSWGLNTEAFF. In nucleotide form, the sequence is TGTGCCAGCAGCTGGGGCCTCAACACTGAAGCTTTCTTT. The full variable domain, completed from the reference TRBV5-6 and TRBJ1-1 proteins outside the CDR3, reads DAGVTQSPTHLIKTRGQQVTLRCSPKSGHDTVSWYQQALGQGPQFIFQYYEEEERQRGNFPDRFSGHQFPNYSSELNVNALLLGDSALYLCASSWGLNTEAFFGQGTRLTVV.